A single sample is the source of the 17 T cell receptor beta chains below, sequenced in a study of shared clonotypes between healthy human individuals. Using immunoSEQ multiplex PCR, the repertoire was profiled, and TCRdb retains in-frame clones only, with some absent. The table records about 2 million clones, 85% to 95% of them present only once. Sequenced material: naive CD4+ T cells sorted from blood. Subset: CD45RA+ positively selected. These TCRs come from a man between 18 and 35 years old in good health.

Only one count was recorded for this clone. The J gene is TRBJ2-1, the V gene TRBV6-4; 7 bases line up with TRBD1. The germline V gene encodes CDR1 MRHNA and CDR2 SNTAGT. Losses at the gene ends were 4 bases for V and 0 bases for J; bases not matched to a gene: 12. CDR3 length equals 18 residues. CDR3 nucleotide sequence: TGTGCCAGCAGTGCTTATCGGTCGAGGGACAGCTCCTACAATGAGCAGTTCTTC. Its translation is CASSAYRSRDSSYNEQFF.

This chain links TRBV30 with TRBJ2-3; D unclear. V was cut by 3 bases and J by 0 bases, with 19 bases left in between. CDR1 and CDR2 from the germline V gene are GTSNPN and SVGIG (reference sequence). The CDR3 covers 17 residues. In DNA, the CDR3 is TGTGCCTGGAGCTCCGGGCAGGCGCCCTTGAGCACAGATACGCAGTATTTT. Translating it yields CAWSSGQAPLSTDTQYF.

The chain employs TRBV5-1 and TRBJ2-5, with 7 bases lining up with TRBD2. The CDR3 has 14 residues. Germline CDR1 and CDR2: SGHRS and YFSETQ. J was trimmed by 5 bases and V by 5 bases; bases with no gene match: 9. CDR3 sequence (DNA): TGCGCCAGCAGTAGAAACCAGGGAGGGGAGACCCAGTACTTC. This codes for CASSRNQGGETQYF.

The rearrangement links TRBV6-1 to TRBJ2-7; D possibly corresponds to TRBD2 (5 bases). The ends were cut back, 0 bases at V and 0 bases at J, with 9 bases in the middle. The CDR3 loop spans 15 amino acids. Germline CDR1 is MNHNS and CDR2 is SASEGT. The CDR3 DNA reads as TGTGCCAGCAGTGAAGCCACGGGGAGCTCCTACGAGCAGTACTTC. Residues: CASSEATGSSYEQYF.

This clone has only one observation. This rearrangement joins TRBV11-2 to TRBJ2-3; tentatively, D is TRBD1 or TRBD2 (5 bases each). Between the trimmed V and J ends, which lost 6 bases and 3 bases, there was a span of 10 bases. This CDR3 contains 13 residues. Germline loops: CDR1 SGHAT, CDR2 FQNNGV. The CDR3 protein is CASRYGGTDTQYF. In nucleotides, the CDR3 is TGTGCCAGCAGATATGGGGGAACAGATACGCAGTATTTT.

The chain employs TRBV6-6 and TRBJ2-7, with TRBD2 matching 8 bases. This CDR3 contains 16 residues. Germline assignment: CDR1 MNHNY and CDR2 SVGAGI (reference sequence). Trimming took 0 bases from V and 5 from J; bases not matched to a gene: 9. CDR3 DNA sequence: TGTGCCAGCAGTTACTCGTTACTAGCGGTGACCCACGAGCAGTACTTC. This sequence encodes CASSYSLLAVTHEQYF.

The chain recombines TRBV2 with TRBJ2-3; tentatively, D is TRBD1 or TRBD2 (5 bases each). This CDR3 comprises 13 residues. V was clipped by 1 base and J by 5 bases, with 7 bases between them. Germline V gene data show CDR1 as SNHLY and CDR2 as FYNNEI. The DNA of the CDR3 is TGTGCCAGCAGTGAAGGGGACGGAGATACGCAGTATTTT. Protein sequence: CASSEGDGDTQYF.

The chain is built from TRBV9 and TRBJ1-1, with 8 bases aligning to TRBD1. V was clipped by 3 bases and J by 1 base; unmatched bases: 5. The CDR3 is made up of 15 amino acids. CDR1 and CDR2 from the germline V gene are SGDLS and YYNGEE. The CDR3 DNA is TGTGCCAGCAGCGGTAGGACAGGGACGAACACTGAAGCTTTCTTT. Its translation is CASSGRTGTNTEAFF.

The rearrangement links TRBV7-3 to TRBJ1-1; D possibly corresponds to TRBD1 (5 bases). Per germline, CDR1 SGHTA and CDR2 FQGTGA. Trimming took 6 bases from V and 6 from J, leaving 17 bases between them. The CDR3 has 14 residues. DNA of the CDR3: TGTGCCAGCAGTCAAACCGGGACGGCCGCTGAAGCTTTCTTT. As protein: CASSQTGTAAEAFF.

This rearrangement joins TRBV6-1 to TRBJ2-7; D remains ambiguous. CDR1 and CDR2 (germline): MNHNS, SASEGT. V dropped 2 bases and J dropped 4 bases, with 12 bases sitting between them. The CDR3 spans 14 residues. This CDR3 reads CASSESAGFYEQYF. The CDR3 coding sequence is TGTGCCAGCAGTGAATCCGCAGGATTTTACGAGCAGTACTTC.

About this clone: Other DNA sequences within the sample encode an identical CDR3. The chain employs TRBV6-5 and TRBJ2-7; a weak D match, TRBD1 (6 bases). This CDR3 has 14 residues. Trimming took 2 bases from V and 2 from J, leaving 10 bases between them. CDR1 MNHEY and CDR2 SVGAGI come from the germline V gene. For the CDR3, the DNA is TGTGCCAGCAGTTACGGGCAGGGGACCTACGAGCAGTACTTC. Residues: CASSYGQGTYEQYF.

The J gene is TRBJ2-5, the V gene TRBV28, with D possibly matching TRBD1 (6 bases). CDR1 is MDHEN and CDR2 is SYDVKM in the germline V gene. The CDR3 covers 15 residues. V dropped 3 bases and J dropped 5 bases, with 16 bases sitting between them. The CDR3 region has the DNA TGTGCCAGCAGTTTGGGGGCGGCCCTCTGGGAGACCCAGTACTTC. Translating it yields CASSLGAALWETQYF.

The V call is TRBV2, the J call TRBJ1-6; D is unclear. Germline V CDR1 and CDR2: SNHLY, FYNNEI. The length of the CDR3 is 14 residues. V was cut by 2 bases and J by 10 bases, with 12 bases left in between. The CDR3 DNA reads as TGTGCCAGCAGTGAATTGGGTGGGATCTCACCCCTCCACTTT. Translating it yields CASSELGGISPLHF.

The genes are TRBV25-1 and TRBJ2-2, with 7 bases that match TRBD1. CDR1 is MGHDK and CDR2 is SYGVNS in the germline V gene. V dropped 5 bases and J dropped 1; count of bases not matched to a gene: 7. The CDR3 length is 16 residues. This CDR3 reads CASSHSRTGNTGELFF. CDR3 nucleotides: TGTGCCAGCAGTCATTCCCGGACAGGGAACACCGGGGAGCTGTTTTTT.

Note on this clone: The same CDR3 also results from other DNA sequences found in this sample. The chain couples TRBV9 to TRBJ2-5; 8 positions match TRBD2. Germline V CDR1 and CDR2: SGDLS, YYNGEE. The CDR3 is made up of 14 amino acids. V lost 4 bases to trimming and J lost 2 bases; unmatched junction nucleotides: 4. This CDR3 is CASSIGGAQETQYF. In DNA form, the CDR3 reads TGTGCCAGCAGCATCGGGGGGGCTCAAGAGACCCAGTACTTC.

The gene calls are TRBV30 and TRBJ2-2; D is undetermined. The germline V gene encodes CDR1 GTSNPN and CDR2 SVGIG (reference sequence). V lost 4 bases to trimming and J lost 3 bases, with 9 bases between them. CDR3 size: 13 residues. The CDR3 nucleotides read TGTGCCTGGACCTCCGTAGACACCGGGGAGCTGTTTTTT. Translated: CAWTSVDTGELFF.

The chain employs TRBV6-1 and TRBJ1-6, with D unclear. The CDR3 runs 14 residues. Germline lookup yields CDR1 MNHNS and CDR2 SASEGT. The V gene lost 8 bases and the J gene lost 4 bases, with 12 bases spanning the gap. CDR3 protein: CASGPGSYNSPLHF. The CDR3 DNA reads as TGTGCCAGCGGTCCAGGCTCTTATAATTCACCCCTCCACTTT.